The rows below give T cell receptor beta chains drawn from one sample of a study of response to subunit inactivated influenza vaccine. Each CDR3 protein gets one entry after TCRdb re-called the RT-PCR reads with MiXCR. The sample records roughly 780,000 distinct CDR3 sequences, about a fifth being singletons. The sample in question was PBMCs from blood, obtained less than 6 days after vaccination. These receptors were obtained from a man aged 50 or older who received an inactivated influenza vaccine. CDR3s include the opening cysteine and the closing phenylalanine or tryptophan. The D gene is left open where the match is weak. Expanded clones get a size class; other rows say once, few or many, or leave the size out.

TRBV12-3/TRBV12-4,.,TRBJ2-5,.,TGTGCCAGCAGTTTAAAGGGAGGGGGGAAGACCCAGTACTTC,CASSLKGGGKTQYF
TRBV12-3/TRBV12-4,.,TRBJ2-5,.,TGTGCCAGCAGTCTGATTCCCCAAGAGACCCAGTACTTC,CASSLIPQETQYF
TRBV7-2,.,TRBJ1-2,few,TGTGCCAGCAGCGACGATGGTGGCTACACCTTC,CASSDDGGYTF
TRBV10-3,TRBD2,TRBJ2-5,.,TGTGCCATCAGTGACGGACTAGCGGGAGAGACCCAGTACTTC,CAISDGLAGETQYF
TRBV7-2,TRBD2,TRBJ2-1,.,TGTGCCAGCAGCCGCCGGGGGGGCATTTACAATGAGCAGTTCTTC,CASSRRGGIYNEQFF
TRBV7-2,.,TRBJ2-2,many,TGTGCCAGCAGCTTGGGCAGGGAGACCGGGGAGCTGTTTTTT,CASSLGRETGELFF
TRBV6-1,TRBD1,TRBJ2-7,few,TGTGCCAGCAGTGAAACGACAGGGGGCCGGTACGAGCAGTACTTC,CASSETTGGRYEQYF
TRBV6-1,.,TRBJ1-5,.,TGTGCCAGCAGTGCCCGGGACTCCTGGGGACAGCCCCAGCATTTT,CASSARDSWGQPQHF
TRBV6-5,TRBD2,TRBJ2-3,many,TGTGCCAGCAGTTACATTACGGGAGGGCGAGGAGATACGCAGTATTTT,CASSYITGGRGDTQYF
TRBV5-1,TRBD1,TRBJ2-1,few,TGCGCCAGCAGCTTGGGACAGGGATATGGAAGCTCCTACAATGAGCAGTTCTTC,CASSLGQGYGSSYNEQFF
TRBV5-1,.,TRBJ2-7,.,TGCGCCAGCAGCAAAGGGGACCCCGGGTACGAGCAGTACTTC,CASSKGDPGYEQYF
TRBV6-2/TRBV6-3,.,TRBJ2-7,few,TGTGCCAGCAGACATTTGACAGGGAGGTTGAAGCAGTACTTC,CASRHLTGRLKQYF
TRBV6-1,.,TRBJ1-4,.,TGTGCCAGCAGTCCAAGGGTGTCGGGTGAAAAACTGTTTTTT,CASSPRVSGEKLFF
TRBV7-9,.,TRBJ2-2,many,TGTGCCAGCAGCTTACGAGCCGGGGAGCTGTTTTTT,CASSLRAGELFF
TRBV4-3,.,TRBJ1-1,.,TGCGCCAGCAGCCACGCTGGGAGGGTGAACACTGAAGCTTTCTTT,CASSHAGRVNTEAFF
TRBV20-1,.,TRBJ2-2,.,TGCAGTGCTGGTGCGAACACCGGGGAGCTGTTTTTT,CSAGANTGELFF
TRBV4-3,.,TRBJ2-3,many,TGCGCCAGCAGCCATACGAGGGATACGCAGTATTTT,CASSHTRDTQYF
TRBV28,.,TRBJ1-5,.,TGTGCCAGCAGTTTCTACCAGGGAAGATCCTACCAGCCCCAGCATTTT,CASSFYQGRSYQPQHF
TRBV12-3/TRBV12-4,.,TRBJ2-7,.,TGTGCCAGCAGTTTGGCAGGGAGAATTTACGAGCAGTACTTC,CASSLAGRIYEQYF
TRBV2,.,TRBJ1-2,.,TGTGCCAGCAGTTACACGGAGACTAACTATGGCTACACCTTC,CASSYTETNYGYTF
TRBV5-4,.,TRBJ2-3,few,TGTGCCAGCAGCTTGGGGTTCGGCGGGGGCACAGATACGCAGTATTTT,CASSLGFGGGTDTQYF
TRBV7-9,.,TRBJ2-1,.,TGTGCCAGCAGCTTAGCGCTCCTAGCCAACAATGAGCAGTTCTTC,CASSLALLANNEQFF
TRBV5-1,.,TRBJ1-1,.,TGCGCCAGCAGCTTGGATGGCAGGACGAACACTGAAGCTTTCTTT,CASSLDGRTNTEAFF
TRBV4-3,TRBD2,TRBJ2-3,.,TGCGCCAGCAGCCAAGATAGGGCCGGGGGGGCGTCAGATACGCAGTATTTT,CASSQDRAGGASDTQYF